This paragraph covers one TCR beta chain sequence. Its target is not known. These data are taken from a study of T cell responses to AZD1222 COVID-19 vaccine. On the study more broadly: Pooled samples include second doses given at about 4 or 12 weeks. Notes on the study in general: Compared with day 0, the breadth and depth of the Spike-specific TCR repertoire rose significantly after two doses of AZD1222. At study baseline, merely a handful of AZD1222 recipients were seropositive. No repertoire was sampled before or during the peak T cell response, only after it.

Only in-frame clones appear in the TCRdb table, and some are missing; sequencing was by immunoSEQ multiplex PCR. This table holds some 140,000 clones, around 93% found once. CDR1 and CDR2 from the germline V gene are LGHDT and YNNKEL (reference sequence). V was trimmed by 4 bases and J by 5 bases, leaving 17 bases between them. The CDR3 consists of 16 residues. The sample in question was peripheral blood, obtained on day 0 of AZD1222 vaccination. The chain employs TRBV3-1 (or the pseudogene TRBV3-2) and TRBJ1-4; D call uncertain. The source of this sequence is an adult in good health. CDR3 sequence: CASSPSPPGSNEKLFF. The CDR3 nucleotides are TGTGCCAGCAGCCCGTCCCCACCTGGTTCGAATGAAAAACTGTTTTTT.